Reported below is one TCR beta chain. The sample comes from a study of cytomegalovirus exposure and HLA in healthy donors. Sequencing was performed with immunoSEQ multiplex PCR; in TCRdb, only in-frame clones are kept and a portion is missing. The table records 150,000 or so clones, roughly 89% of them present only once. This CDR3 is built from 14 residues. The V and J ends lost 1 base and 3 bases respectively, with 10 bases between them. The V gene's germline CDR1 is SGHRS and CDR2 YFSETQ. The chain is built from TRBV5-1 and TRBJ1-1; D may be TRBD1 (5 bases). The sample was PBMCs. The sequence was obtained from a woman aged 18-30 years in good health and CMV-seropositive. CDR3: CASSLSRDYTEAFF. The CDR3 bases are TGCGCCAGCAGCTTGTCCAGGGACTACACTGAAGCTTTCTTT.